The 9 T cell receptor beta chains presented below share a single source sample, sequenced in a study of T cell changes during pregnancy in multiple sclerosis. Produced via immunoSEQ multiplex PCR; TCRdb's table is partial and in-frame only. The sample gives tens of thousands of clones, roughly nine tenths of which show up once; 2.5% to 4% is in the top ten. The sample consisted of peripheral blood, taken in the first trimester of pregnancy. Source of these receptors: a female donor in good health, enrolled as a control in a pregnancy study.

The chain carries TRBV28 and TRBJ2-7, with TRBD2 identical over 7 bases. The CDR3 runs 14 residues. Losses at the gene ends were 3 bases for V and 4 bases for J; bases not matched to a gene: 6. Germline CDR1 reads MDHEN; CDR2 reads SYDVKM. Here the CDR3 reads CASSFGGGLYEQYF. CDR3 coding DNA: TGTGCCAGCAGTTTTGGGGGAGGGCTGTACGAGCAGTACTTC.

This chain links TRBV5-4 with TRBJ1-2; 10 nucleotides line up with TRBD1. Germline loops: CDR1 SGHNT, CDR2 YYREEE (reference sequence). With V trimmed by 4 bases and J by 3 bases, 6 bases remained unmatched. The CDR3 is 15 amino acids. CDR3 nucleotide sequence: TGTGCCAGCAGCCCCGGGACAGGGGCCGACTATGGCTACACCTTC. The encoded protein is CASSPGTGADYGYTF.

This sequence joins TRBV6-1 and TRBJ1-2; D is perhaps TRBD1 (6 bases). The V gene's germline CDR1 is MNHNS and CDR2 SASEGT. This CDR3 spans 15 amino acids. The germline V and J ends were trimmed by 6 bases and 0 bases, with 14 bases remaining between them. CDR3 bases: TGTGCCAGCAGCCCTAGGACAGCTTCTAACTATGGCTACACCTTC. Its protein is CASSPRTASNYGYTF.

This clone was seen a handful of times. The chain links TRBV6-1 to TRBJ1-2; 9 bases agree with TRBD1. The junction had 6 bases not matched to a gene; V was cut back by 6 bases and J by 4 bases. CDR3 size: 14 residues. Germline CDR1 and CDR2: MNHNS and SASEGT. CDR3 nucleotide sequence: TGTGCCAGCAGATCGGGACAGGGTGGCTATGGCTACACCTTC. It codes for CASRSGQGGYGYTF.

The CDR3 nucleotides are TGTGCCAGCAGCCTCGGGACAGGGGGCCCCTATAATTCACCCCTCCACTTT. Translating gives CASSLGTGGPYNSPLHF. The chain couples TRBV7-9 to TRBJ1-6; 12 bases fit TRBD1. The CDR3 totals 17 residues. Germline trimming cut 5 bases from V and 2 bases from J; bases unmatched to any gene: 4. Looked up from germline, CDR1 is SEHNR and CDR2 is FQNEAQ (reference sequence).

This clone came up once. V gene TRBV9 combines with J gene TRBJ1-2; TRBD1 aligns across 7 bases. The CDR3 covers 15 residues. The V segment lost 3 bases and the J segment 4 bases; nucleotides outside the gene matches: 9. Germline CDR1 reads SGDLS; CDR2 reads YYNGEE. This chain's CDR3 is CASSGTGTAVYGYTF. The CDR3 DNA reads as TGTGCCAGCAGCGGAACCGGGACAGCCGTCTATGGCTACACCTTC.

The V gene is TRBV29-1, the J gene TRBJ2-7; tentative D call: TRBD2 (6 bases). From germline, CDR1 is SQVTM and CDR2 ANQGSEA. There are 11 residues in the CDR3. The CDR3 bases are TGCAGTGGAACGGAGGGATACGAGCAGTACTTC. Its protein product is CSGTEGYEQYF.

CDR3 DNA: TGTGCCAGCAGTTCCACAGGGGGCAAGGGTACGCAGTATTTT. Amino acids: CASSSTGGKGTQYF. The chain has TRBV7-3 and TRBJ2-3; the match to TRBD1 covers 9 bases. With 6 bases clipped from V and 8 bases from J, the junction kept 9 bases outside the gene matches. The length of the CDR3 is 14 residues. Germline V CDR1 and CDR2: SGHTA, FQGTGA.

This chain joins TRBV9 and TRBJ2-1, with D unclear. V lost 1 base to trimming and J lost 2 bases, with 4 bases between them. Germline V gene data show CDR1 as SGDLS and CDR2 as YYNGEE. This CDR3 is built from 13 residues. The CDR3 bases are TGTGCCAGCAGCGTACCTACCTACAATGAGCAGTTCTTC. Protein: CASSVPTYNEQFF.